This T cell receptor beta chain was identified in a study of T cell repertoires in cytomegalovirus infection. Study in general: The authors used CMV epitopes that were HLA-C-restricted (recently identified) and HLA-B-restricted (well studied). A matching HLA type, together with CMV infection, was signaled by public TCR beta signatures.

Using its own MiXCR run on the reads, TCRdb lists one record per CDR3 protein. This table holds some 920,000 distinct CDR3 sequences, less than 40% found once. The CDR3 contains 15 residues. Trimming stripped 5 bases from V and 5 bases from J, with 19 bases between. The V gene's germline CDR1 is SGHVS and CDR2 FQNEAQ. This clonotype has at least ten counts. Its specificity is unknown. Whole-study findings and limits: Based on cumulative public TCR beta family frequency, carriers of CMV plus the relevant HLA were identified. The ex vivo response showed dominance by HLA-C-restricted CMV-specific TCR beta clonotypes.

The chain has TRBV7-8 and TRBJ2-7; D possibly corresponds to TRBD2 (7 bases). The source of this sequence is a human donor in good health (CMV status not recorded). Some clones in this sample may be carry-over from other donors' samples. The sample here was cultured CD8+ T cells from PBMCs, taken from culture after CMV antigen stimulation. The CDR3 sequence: CASSEAGLHRDEQYV. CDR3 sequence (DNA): TGTGCCAGCAGCGAGGCGGGACTACACAGGGACGAGCAGTACGTC.